This T cell receptor beta chain was retrieved from a study of tumor-infiltrating lymphocytes in primary liver carcinoma. Turning to the study itself: The patients included men and women who were aged 30 to 69 years. The study obtained roughly 3.65 to 8 million productive TCRbeta reads per sample, similar across tissue types. Study-wide results and caveats: Only about 7-24% of top clones appeared in all five tumor regions.

This clonotype was observed a few times. As yet, its antigen is unknown. TCR beta cDNA was prepared out of approximately 500 ng total RNA by means of a constant-region primer. A slightly modified ARM-PCR protocol with three nested multiplex PCR rounds produced these TCR beta libraries. It was with TRBV1-TRBV30 forward primers and a C-beta reverse primer that the first two PCR rounds were run, at about 10 cycles each. Via MiXCR, TCRdb re-called the multiplex PCR reads, giving one row per CDR3 protein. The table has roughly 120,000 distinct CDR3 sequences, 60% to 75% seen once; the top ten hold 7.5% to 8.5%. The tissue used was unsorted bulk material of about 19-31 mg. RNA and DNA were co-extracted from it with the AllPrep DNA/RNA mini kit. Surgery removed the patients' primary liver carcinoma. CDR3 length: 13 residues. CDR1 is MDHEN, CDR2 SYDVKM, per germline. Trimming shortened V by 3 bases and J by 6 bases, and 11 bases separated the two germline ends.

The chain employs TRBV28 and TRBJ2-5; tentative D call: TRBD1 (5 bases). The sequenced material came from liver tumor tissue from sampling region 3. The sample's subset: tumor region T3, left-lateral pole. This clonotype originated in a woman aged 60-75 years with primary liver carcinoma and hepatitis B virus infection. DNA of the CDR3: TGTGCCAGCAGTTTTCAGGGTAGAAAGACCCAGTACTTC. Its protein is CASSFQGRKTQYF.